This TCR beta chain was found in a study of OX40 agonist ivuxolimab in advanced cancers. Whole-study results and caveats: Expanded clones were, on average, more numerous in CD8+ T cells than in CD4+.

About this clone: No antigen is known for it.

Measured with immunoSEQ multiplex PCR; TCRdb has only the in-frame clones, and not every one. The data show some 90,000 clones, with approximately 91% seen just once and less than 0.35% held by the top ten. The V and J ends lost 8 bases and 0 bases respectively, with 8 bases between them. Germline V CDR1 and CDR2: MNHNS, SASEGT. This CDR3 is 13 amino acids long. The clonotype originates from an adult with an advanced solid tumor such as melanoma, head and neck, liver or kidney cancer. The sequenced sample was CD4+ or CD8+ T cells sorted from blood, obtained in a trial of the OX40 agonist ivuxolimab. The chain links TRBV6-1 to TRBJ1-3; D unresolved. In DNA form, the CDR3 reads TGTGCCAGCGGATTGAGCTCTGGAAACACCATATATTTT. Translating gives CASGLSSGNTIYF.